The 25 T cell receptor beta chains below come from one sample, sequenced in a study of T-cell memory formation after mild COVID-19. TCRdb re-analysed the 5' RACE reads in MiXCR, keeping a single row per CDR3 protein. There are 250,000 to 350,000 distinct CDR3 sequences in the sample; roughly a fifth occur only once, and about 21% lies in the top ten. Sequenced: PBMCs or a T cell subset sorted from them (not recorded which). The receptors derive from a man in his late teens or twenties who had mild COVID-19 (a few samples of this study predate the infection). Cell type and time point are not known.

The chain joins TRBV5-1 to TRBJ2-7, with 8 bases lining up with TRBD1. CDR1 is SGHRS, CDR2 YFSETQ, per germline. The CDR3 has 12 amino acids. Trimming removed 4 bases from V and 5 bases from J; junction bases left unmatched: 2. CDR3 region: CASSQTGDEQYF. The CDR3 DNA follows: TGCGCCAGCAGCCAGACAGGGGACGAGCAGTACTTC. Full variable domain (outside the CDR3, taken from reference TRBV5-1 and TRBJ2-7): KAGVTQTPRYLIKTRGQQVTLSCSPISGHRSVSWYQQTPGQGLQFLFEYFSETQRNKGNFPGRFSGRQFSNSRSEMNVSTLELGDSALYLCASSQTGDEQYFGPGTRLTVT.

V and J are TRBV29-1 and TRBJ2-1; 7 nucleotides align to TRBD1. V lost 3 bases to trimming and J lost 2 bases; unmatched junction nucleotides: 4. Germline V gives CDR1 SQVTM, CDR2 ANQGSEA. The CDR3 contains 14 residues. The CDR3 is CSVESRGPYNEQFF. In nucleotides, the CDR3 is TGCAGCGTTGAGTCGAGGGGGCCCTACAATGAGCAGTTCTTC.

This clonotype was seen a few times. The V gene is TRBV20-1, the J gene TRBJ1-1; D not certain. The CDR3 runs 14 residues. Germline assignment: CDR1 DFQATT and CDR2 SNEGSKA (reference sequence). Trimming shortened V by 3 bases and J by 3 bases, and 14 bases separated the two germline ends. The CDR3 protein is CSASRTDRDTEAFF. CDR3 in DNA: TGCAGTGCTAGCAGGACGGACCGTGACACTGAAGCTTTCTTT.

The rearrangement links TRBV4-1 to TRBJ2-5; TRBD2 matches 7 bases. The trim removed 0 bases at V and 1 base at J, leaving 8 bases unmatched. Germline CDR1 and CDR2: MGHRA and YSYEKL. This CDR3 spans 17 amino acids. CDR3 sequence (DNA): TGCGCCAGCAGCCAAGAGTCCAGCGGGGCTTTCCAAGAGACCCAGTACTTC. Its protein product is CASSQESSGAFQETQYF.

This clonotype was detected once. V gene TRBV20-1 combines with J gene TRBJ1-6, with 7 bases lining up with TRBD1. Germline-derived CDR1 and CDR2 are DFQATT and SNEGSKA (reference sequence). V was clipped by 6 bases and J by 8 bases; unmatched bases: 13. The CDR3 is 15 residues long. This CDR3 reads CSARLVGDSHSPLHF. The CDR3 nucleotides read TGCAGTGCGCGGCTGGTTGGGGACAGTCATTCACCCCTCCACTTT.

This clonotype was picked up many times. The CDR3, as DNA: TGTGCCAACACCGGGACTAGCGGGTACGAGCAGTACTTC. This sequence encodes CANTGTSGYEQYF. This sequence joins TRBV7-9 and TRBJ2-7; TRBD2 agrees at 12 bases. J gave up 4 bases and V 10 bases, and 5 bases lay outside the gene matches. Germline V gene sequence: CDR1 SEHNR, CDR2 FQNEAQ (reference sequence). This CDR3 has 13 amino acids.

The chain employs TRBV7-2 and TRBJ2-7; 10 bases fit TRBD1. V gave up 2 bases and J gave up 7 bases; unmatched junction bases: 11. The germline CDR1 and CDR2 sequences are SGHTA and FQGNSA. CDR3 size: 16 residues. The CDR3 sequence is CASSLSLTGGGGEQYV. In DNA form, the CDR3 reads TGTGCCAGCAGCTTATCCTTGACAGGGGGCGGAGGGGAGCAGTACGTC.

This clonotype appeared a few times. J is TRBJ2-3 and V is TRBV29-1; 7 bases match TRBD1. J was trimmed by 6 bases and V by 7 bases; bases with no gene match: 10. This CDR3 is 13 amino acids long. Germline V CDR1 and CDR2: SQVTM, ANQGSEA. The DNA for the CDR3 is TGCAGCGCCCGACAGGGAAGGGTTGATACGCAGTATTTT. It codes for CSARQGRVDTQYF.

The chain is built from TRBV2 and TRBJ2-5; no clear D gene. Trimming left V 6 bases short and J 4 bases short, with 12 bases between. Germline V CDR1 and CDR2: SNHLY, FYNNEI. The CDR3 contains 13 residues. The CDR3 region is CASSVRKAETQYF. In DNA form, the CDR3 reads TGTGCCAGCAGCGTGCGGAAGGCAGAGACCCAGTACTTC.

As for this clonotype: An end of the junction does not agree with germline; a read error may underlie this. The chain is built from TRBV12-3 or TRBV12-4 and TRBJ2-1, with 12 nucleotides matching TRBD2. There are 14 residues in the CDR3. The chain's CDR3 is CASSLAGGPTEQFF. As DNA, the CDR3 is TGTGCCAGCAGTCTAGCGGGGGGGCCAACCGAGCAGTTCTTC.

V usage is TRBV7-9 and J usage is TRBJ2-7; no clear D gene. CDR1 SEHNR and CDR2 FQNEAQ come from the germline V gene (reference sequence). There are 12 residues in the CDR3. V was cut by 5 bases and J by 3 bases, with 8 bases left in between. Here the CDR3 DNA reads TGTGCCAGCAGCCCCTCTCTCTACGAGCAGTACGTC. Its translation: CASSPSLYEQYV.

The chain employs TRBV7-2 and TRBJ2-1; 9 positions agree with TRBD2. Trimming at V came to 7 bases and at J to 7 bases, leaving 11 bases not matched to a gene. The CDR3 runs 15 residues. Per the germline V gene, CDR1 is SGHTA and CDR2 is FQGNSA. CDR3 nucleotides: TGTGCCAGCACCCCTCTAGCGGGGTCAAGGAATGAGCAGTTCTTC. This translates into CASTPLAGSRNEQFF.

This clonotype has more than one count but fewer than ten. CDR3 DNA sequence: TGTGCCTGGAGTACAACTCCGGGACAGGTCTACGAGCAGTACTTC. Protein: CAWSTTPGQVYEQYF. This chain joins TRBV30 and TRBJ2-7, with 8 nucleotides matching TRBD1. J gave up 3 bases and V 2 bases, and 9 bases lay outside the gene matches. This CDR3 contains 15 residues. The germline gives CDR1 GTSNPN, CDR2 SVGIG (reference sequence). The full variable domain, with the rest looked up from reference TRBV30 and TRBJ2-7, is SQTIHQWPATLVQPVGSPLSLECTVEGTSNPNLYWYRQAAGRGLQLLFYSVGIGQISSEVPQNLSASRPQDRQFILSSKKLLLSDSGFYLCAWSTTPGQVYEQYFGPGTRLTVT.

This clonotype was counted at least ten times. This chain uses TRBV7-2 with TRBJ2-1; D gene unclear. The CDR3 consists of 15 residues. V was trimmed by 1 base and J by 2 bases, leaving 9 bases between them. Germline V gene data show CDR1 as SGHTA and CDR2 as FQGNSA. The CDR3 loop is CASSLVAGAYNEQFF. CDR3 DNA sequence: TGTGCCAGCAGCTTAGTGGCTGGGGCCTACAATGAGCAGTTCTTC.

This clonotype showed up just a few times. V gene TRBV7-3 combines with J gene TRBJ2-3; D is possibly TRBD2 (7 bases). In germline, CDR1 is SGHTA, CDR2 FQGTGA. V lost 8 bases, J lost 2 bases, and 11 bases lay in between. The CDR3 runs 13 residues. The CDR3 spells CASGGGHTDTQYF. The CDR3 region has the DNA TGTGCCAGCGGGGGGGGACACACAGATACGCAGTATTTT.

This clonotype has only a few counts. The rearrangement links TRBV29-1 to TRBJ2-2, with D unclear. V was trimmed by 7 bases and J by 1 base, leaving 10 bases between them. Germline CDR1 and CDR2: SQVTM and ANQGSEA. CDR3 length: 13 amino acids. CDR3 DNA sequence: TGCAGCGCCCTCGGCCAGAACACCGGGGAGCTGTTTTTT. The encoded protein is CSALGQNTGELFF.

The V and J genes are TRBV3-1 and TRBJ1-1; 7 bases fit TRBD1. The CDR3 loop spans 13 amino acids. Trimming at V came to 3 bases and at J to 4 bases, leaving 2 bases not matched to a gene. Germline CDR1 is LGHDT and CDR2 is YNNKEL (reference sequence). The DNA of the CDR3 is TGTGCCAGCAGCCAGCACAGGGGCACTGAAGCTTTCTTT. It yields the protein CASSQHRGTEAFF.

The CDR3 spells CASSYRDRREKLFF. CDR3 sequence (DNA): TGTGCCAGCAGTTACAGGGACAGGCGTGAAAAACTGTTTTTT. The rearrangement joins TRBV6-5 to TRBJ1-4; 8 positions match TRBD1. V shed 2 bases, J shed 7 bases, and the junction held 3 bases outside the gene matches. In germline, CDR1 is MNHEY, CDR2 SVGAGI. The CDR3 length is 14 residues.

The gene calls are TRBV12-3 or TRBV12-4 and TRBJ2-3; D is possibly TRBD1 (6 bases). Trimming took off 6 bases at V and 0 bases at J, with 13 bases between the two ends. This CDR3 is built from 15 residues. The CDR3 protein is CASRQTGSSTDTQYF. Here the CDR3 DNA reads TGTGCCAGCAGGCAGACAGGTTCTAGCACAGATACGCAGTATTTT.

The rearrangement uses TRBV20-1 and TRBJ1-2; no definite D call. V lost 6 bases, J lost 4 bases, and 3 bases lay in between. In germline, CDR1 is DFQATT, CDR2 SNEGSKA (reference sequence). The CDR3 extends over 9 amino acids. The CDR3 sequence is CSASYGYTF. In nucleotides, the CDR3 is TGCAGTGCGAGCTATGGCTACACCTTC.

The chain is built from TRBV7-8 and TRBJ1-2; the D is unclear. Trimming took off 0 bases at V and 9 bases at J, with 20 bases between the two ends. CDR3 length: 16 residues. Germline V gives CDR1 SGHVS, CDR2 FQNEAQ. Written as DNA, the CDR3 is TGTGCCAGCAGCTTAGCGTGGAAGGATCCAGGCGGTCGCTACACCTTC. Its translation: CASSLAWKDPGGRYTF.

This chain joins TRBV4-3 and TRBJ1-4; TRBD1 aligns across 9 bases. Germline loops: CDR1 LGHNA, CDR2 YSLEER. This CDR3 contains 15 residues. Trimming took 4 bases from V and 5 from J; bases not matched to a gene: 5. CDR3 DNA sequence: TGCGCCAGCAGCCGGGACGGGACAGGGAATGAAAAACTGTTTTTT. This sequence encodes CASSRDGTGNEKLFF.

The rearrangement links TRBV20-1 to TRBJ2-1, with 11 bases lining up with TRBD2. The germline gives CDR1 DFQATT, CDR2 SNEGSKA (reference sequence). This CDR3 region has 15 residues. The ends lost 7 bases at V and 0 bases at J; junction bases unmatched: 5. Here the CDR3 DNA reads TGCAGTGTGACTAGCGGGGAATACTCCTACAATGAGCAGTTCTTC. Translated, it gives CSVTSGEYSYNEQFF.

This clonotype has more than one count but fewer than ten. This chain connects TRBV20-1 to TRBJ2-7; D gene ambiguous. The CDR3 length is 13 residues. Trimming removed 3 bases at V and 2 bases at J, with 11 bases between. Germline V gene lookup returns CDR1 DFQATT and CDR2 SNEGSKA (reference sequence). The CDR3 DNA follows: TGCAGTGCTAGGGGCCGAGACACCTACGAGCAGTACTTC. It encodes CSARGRDTYEQYF.

The gene calls are TRBV12-3 or TRBV12-4 and TRBJ2-2, with a possible D match to TRBD1 (5 bases). The CDR3 has 13 residues. V was shortened by 5 bases and J by 7 bases, with 11 bases between the two germline ends. CDR3 region: CASSHQGGGELFF. In DNA form, the CDR3 reads TGTGCCAGCAGTCACCAGGGTGGCGGGGAGCTGTTTTTT.